A selection of T cell receptor beta chains follows, all from one sample in a study of cytomegalovirus exposure and HLA in healthy donors. Assay: immunoSEQ multiplex PCR; the TCRdb copy retains only in-frame clones and omits some. The data hold roughly 97,000 clones, with 81% observed a single time. The specimen sequenced was PBMCs. The receptor set was obtained from a man aged 35 to 55 in good health and CMV-seropositive. The CDR3 runs from the conserved cysteine through the conserved F or W. The D gene is left open where the match is weak. Clone size, where shown, is once, few, many, or a class for clones that have expanded.

V gene	clone size	J gene	D gene	CDR3 protein	CDR3 DNA
TRBV5-1	.	TRBJ2-2	.	CASSLARAGVATGELFF	TGCGCCAGCAGCTTGGCGAGAGCAGGGGTCGCCACCGGGGAGCTGTTTTTT
TRBV6-1	.	TRBJ2-7	TRBD1	CASSHTQGREQYF	TGTGCCAGCAGCCACACACAGGGGCGCGAGCAGTACTTC
TRBV5-1	few	TRBJ1-1	.	CASSSSGAMNTEAFF	TGCGCCAGCAGCTCTTCAGGGGCGATGAACACTGAAGCTTTCTTT
TRBV5-5	.	TRBJ2-7	TRBD2	CASSQGLAGAAASYEQYF	TGTGCCAGCAGCCAGGGACTAGCGGGAGCCGCGGCCTCCTACGAGCAGTACTTC
TRBV9	.	TRBJ2-3	TRBD2	CASGIGAGGRNTQYF	TGTGCCAGCGGTATCGGGGCGGGGGGGCGGAATACGCAGTATTTT
TRBV27	.	TRBJ1-5	.	CASGPRTADQPQHF	TGTGCCAGCGGCCCCCGGACAGCGGATCAGCCCCAGCATTTT
TRBV5-6	.	TRBJ2-1	TRBD2	CASSLFRAGVYNEQFF	TGTGCCAGCAGCTTATTCAGAGCGGGGGTCTACAATGAGCAGTTCTTC
TRBV28	.	TRBJ2-7	.	CASSLSILTLDYEQYF	TGTGCCAGCAGTTTATCCATCCTAACCCTAGACTACGAGCAGTACTTC
TRBV21-1	.	TRBJ2-5	.	CASSKALTSGKETQYF	TGTGCCAGCAGCAAAGCGCTGACTAGCGGGAAGGAGACCCAGTACTTC
TRBV11-2	once	TRBJ2-7	TRBD2	CASSQSGSLNEQYF	TGTGCCAGCAGCCAGAGCGGGAGTCTCAACGAGCAGTACTTC
TRBV5-1	.	TRBJ2-1	TRBD2	CASSQDTSGRYNEQFF	TGCGCCAGCAGCCAGGATACTAGCGGCCGCTACAATGAGCAGTTCTTC
TRBV27	.	TRBJ1-5	.	CASSLSRNQPQHF	TGTGCCAGCAGTTTATCTAGAAATCAGCCCCAGCATTTT
TRBV6-6	once	TRBJ2-5	.	CASSLTPETQYF	TGTGCCAGCAGCCTGACTCCGGAGACCCAGTACTTC
TRBV2	.	TRBJ2-3	TRBD2	CASRPLAGTDTQYF	TGTGCCAGCAGACCCCTAGCGGGGACAGATACGCAGTATTTT
TRBV7-6	.	TRBJ2-5	TRBD1	CASSFPQGTVQETQYF	TGTGCCAGCAGCTTTCCCCAAGGGACAGTTCAAGAGACCCAGTACTTC
TRBV5-4	once	TRBJ1-1	.	CASSPPWSTEAFF	TGTGCCAGCAGCCCCCCCTGGAGTACTGAAGCTTTCTTT
TRBV7-2	.	TRBJ1-5	.	CASSLTNQPQHF	TGTGCCAGCAGCCTAACCAATCAGCCCCAGCATTTT
TRBV7-6	.	TRBJ2-5	.	CASSQQPAGETQYF	TGTGCCAGCAGCCAACAGCCAGCAGGGGAGACCCAGTACTTC
TRBV27	.	TRBJ1-3	.	CASPPPPPNRAGNTIYF	TGTGCCAGCCCTCCTCCCCCCCCTAACAGGGCCGGAAACACCATATATTTT